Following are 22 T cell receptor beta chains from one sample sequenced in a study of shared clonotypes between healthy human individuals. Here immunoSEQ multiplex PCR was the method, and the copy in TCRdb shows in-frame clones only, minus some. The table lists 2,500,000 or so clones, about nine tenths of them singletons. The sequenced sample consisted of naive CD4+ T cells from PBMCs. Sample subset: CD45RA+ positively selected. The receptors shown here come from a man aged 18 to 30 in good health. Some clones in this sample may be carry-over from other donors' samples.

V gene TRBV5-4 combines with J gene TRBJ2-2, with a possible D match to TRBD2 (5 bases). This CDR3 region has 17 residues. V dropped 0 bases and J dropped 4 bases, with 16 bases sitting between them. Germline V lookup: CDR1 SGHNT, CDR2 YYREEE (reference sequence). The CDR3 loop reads CASSLGGLRGSTGELFF. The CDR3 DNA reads TGTGCCAGCAGCTTGGGAGGACTCCGGGGAAGCACCGGGGAGCTGTTTTTT. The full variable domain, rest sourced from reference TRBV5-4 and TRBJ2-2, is ETGVTQSPTHLIKTRGQQVTLRCSSQSGHNTVSWYQQALGQGPQFIFQYYREEENGRGNFPPRFSGLQFPNYSSELNVNALELDDSALYLCASSLGGLRGSTGELFFGEGSRLTVL.

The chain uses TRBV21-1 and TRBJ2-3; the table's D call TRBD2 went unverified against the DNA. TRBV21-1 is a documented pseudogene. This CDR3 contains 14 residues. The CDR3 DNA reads TGTGCCAGCAGCAAAGAGGAGTTCTCGGATACGCAGTATTTT. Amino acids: CASSKEEFSDTQYF.

The CDR3 region has the DNA TGTGCCAGCAGTTTGGAGGGTTACTATGGCTACACCTTC. Protein: CASSLEGYYGYTF. J is TRBJ1-2 and V is TRBV28; D is ambiguous. V was pared by 3 bases and J by 3 bases, with 8 bases between. Looked up from germline, CDR1 is MDHEN and CDR2 is SYDVKM. The CDR3 sequence is 13 residues long.

CDR3 sequence (DNA): TGTGCCAGCAGCCATCGGTGGGGCACAGATACGCAGTATTTT. As protein: CASSHRWGTDTQYF. V and J are TRBV14 and TRBJ2-3; D is unclear. Per germline, CDR1 SGHDN and CDR2 FVKESK. V was trimmed by 3 bases and J by 1 base, leaving 8 bases between them. CDR3 length: 14 residues.

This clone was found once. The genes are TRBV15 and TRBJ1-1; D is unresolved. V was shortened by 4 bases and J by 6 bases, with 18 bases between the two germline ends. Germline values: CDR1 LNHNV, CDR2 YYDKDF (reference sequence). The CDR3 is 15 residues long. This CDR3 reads CATSIRDGTGSEAFF. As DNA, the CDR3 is TGTGCCACCAGCATTAGAGACGGCACGGGTTCTGAAGCTTTCTTT.

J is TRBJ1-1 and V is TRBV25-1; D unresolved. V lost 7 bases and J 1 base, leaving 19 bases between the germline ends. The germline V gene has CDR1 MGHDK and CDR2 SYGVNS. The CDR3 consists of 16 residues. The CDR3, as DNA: TGTGCCAGCATCGGTAATCGGGCAGAGGGGAACACTGAAGCTTTCTTT. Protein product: CASIGNRAEGNTEAFF.

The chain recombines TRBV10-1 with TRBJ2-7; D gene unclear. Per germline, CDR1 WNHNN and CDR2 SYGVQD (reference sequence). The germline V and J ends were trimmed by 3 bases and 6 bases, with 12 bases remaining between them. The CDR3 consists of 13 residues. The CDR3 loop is CASSEMMGSEQYF. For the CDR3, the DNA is TGCGCCAGCAGTGAAATGATGGGGTCCGAGCAGTACTTC.

CDR3 nucleotides: TGTGCCAGCAATAGACAAGCTTTAGGGAATGAGCAGTTCTTC. This sequence encodes CASNRQALGNEQFF. The chain joins TRBV2 to TRBJ2-1; D gene uncertain. The germline V and J ends were trimmed by 7 bases and 7 bases, with 17 bases remaining between them. This CDR3 comprises 14 residues. CDR1 and CDR2 from the germline V gene are SNHLY and FYNNEI.

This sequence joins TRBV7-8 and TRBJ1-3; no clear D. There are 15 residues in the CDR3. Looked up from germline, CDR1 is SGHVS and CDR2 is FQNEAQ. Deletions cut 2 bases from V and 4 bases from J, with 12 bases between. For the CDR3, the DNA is TGTGCCAGCAGCTTACGGGAGGGTCCGGGAAACACCATATATTTT. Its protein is CASSLREGPGNTIYF. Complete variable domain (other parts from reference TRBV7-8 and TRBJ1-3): GAGVSQSPRYKVAKRGQDVALRCDPISGHVSLFWYQQALGQGPEFLTYFQNEAQLDKSGLPSDRFFAERPEGSVSTLKIQRTQQEDSAVYLCASSLREGPGNTIYFGEGSWLTVV.

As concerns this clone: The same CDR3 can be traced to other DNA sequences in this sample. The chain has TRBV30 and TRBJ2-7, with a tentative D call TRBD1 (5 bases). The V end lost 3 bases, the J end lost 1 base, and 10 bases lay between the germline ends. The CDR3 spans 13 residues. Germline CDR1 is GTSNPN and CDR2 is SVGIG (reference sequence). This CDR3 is CAWSTGSSYEQYF. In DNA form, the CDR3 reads TGTGCCTGGAGCACAGGCTCATCCTACGAGCAGTACTTC.

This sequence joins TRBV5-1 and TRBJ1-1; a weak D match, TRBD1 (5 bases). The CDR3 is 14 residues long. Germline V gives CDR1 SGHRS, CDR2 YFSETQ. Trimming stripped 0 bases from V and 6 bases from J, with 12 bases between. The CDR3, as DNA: TGCGCCAGCAGCTTGGAGGAGCTAGGGGCTGAAGCTTTCTTT. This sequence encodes CASSLEELGAEAFF.

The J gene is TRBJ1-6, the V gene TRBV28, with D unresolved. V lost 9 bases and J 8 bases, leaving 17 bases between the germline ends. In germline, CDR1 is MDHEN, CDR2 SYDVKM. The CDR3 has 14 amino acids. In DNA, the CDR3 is TGTGCCAGTGAGGGTACTACGAGGCATTCACCCCTCCACTTT. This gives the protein CASEGTTRHSPLHF. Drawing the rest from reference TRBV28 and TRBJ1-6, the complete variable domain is DVKVTQSSRYLVKRTGEKVFLECVQDMDHENMFWYRQDPGLGLRLIYFSYDVKMKEKGDIPEGYSVSREKKERFSLILESASTNQTSMYLCASEGTTRHSPLHFGNGTRLTVT.

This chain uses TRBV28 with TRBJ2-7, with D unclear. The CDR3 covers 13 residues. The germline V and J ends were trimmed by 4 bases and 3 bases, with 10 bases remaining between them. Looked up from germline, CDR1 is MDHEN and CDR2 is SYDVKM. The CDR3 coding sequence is TGTGCCAGCAGTTCCCATGGCATCTACGAGCAGTACTTC. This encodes CASSSHGIYEQYF. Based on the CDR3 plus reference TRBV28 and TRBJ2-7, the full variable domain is DVKVTQSSRYLVKRTGEKVFLECVQDMDHENMFWYRQDPGLGLRLIYFSYDVKMKEKGDIPEGYSVSREKKERFSLILESASTNQTSMYLCASSSHGIYEQYFGPGTRLTVT.

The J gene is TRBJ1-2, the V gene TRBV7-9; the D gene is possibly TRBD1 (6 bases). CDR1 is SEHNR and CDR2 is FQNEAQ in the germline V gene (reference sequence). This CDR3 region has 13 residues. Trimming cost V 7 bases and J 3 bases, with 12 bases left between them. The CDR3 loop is CASMPQGYYGYTF. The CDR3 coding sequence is TGTGCCAGCATGCCACAGGGTTACTATGGCTACACCTTC.

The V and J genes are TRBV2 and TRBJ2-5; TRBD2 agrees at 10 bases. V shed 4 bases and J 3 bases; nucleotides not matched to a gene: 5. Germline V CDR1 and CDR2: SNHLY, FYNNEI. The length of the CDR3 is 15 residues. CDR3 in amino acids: CASSGAGGPEETQYF. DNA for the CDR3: TGTGCCAGCAGTGGAGCGGGAGGGCCTGAAGAGACCCAGTACTTC.

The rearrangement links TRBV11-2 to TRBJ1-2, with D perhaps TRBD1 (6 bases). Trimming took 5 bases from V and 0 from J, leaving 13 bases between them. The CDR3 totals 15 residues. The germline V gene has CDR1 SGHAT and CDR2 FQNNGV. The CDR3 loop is CASSRGGFANYGYTF. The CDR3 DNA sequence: TGTGCCAGCAGCCGAGGGGGTTTTGCTAACTATGGCTACACCTTC.

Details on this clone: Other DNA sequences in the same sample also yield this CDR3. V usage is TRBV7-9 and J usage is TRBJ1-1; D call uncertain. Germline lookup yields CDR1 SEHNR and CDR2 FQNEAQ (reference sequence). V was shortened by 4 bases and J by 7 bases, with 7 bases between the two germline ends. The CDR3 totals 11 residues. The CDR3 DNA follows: TGTGCCAGCAGCTCCCGGGGTGAAGCTTTCTTT. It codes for CASSSRGEAFF.

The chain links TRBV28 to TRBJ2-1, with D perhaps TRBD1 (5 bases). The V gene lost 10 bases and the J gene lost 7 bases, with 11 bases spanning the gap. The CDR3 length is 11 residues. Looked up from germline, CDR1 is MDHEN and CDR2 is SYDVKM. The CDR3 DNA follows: TGTGCCACTGGACAACCAAATGAGCAGTTCTTC. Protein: CATGQPNEQFF.

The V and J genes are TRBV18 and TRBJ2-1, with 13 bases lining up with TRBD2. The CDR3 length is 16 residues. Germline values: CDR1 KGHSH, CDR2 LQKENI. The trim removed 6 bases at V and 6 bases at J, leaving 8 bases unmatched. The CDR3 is CASSGGLAGAGNEQFF. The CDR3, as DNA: TGTGCCAGCTCCGGCGGACTAGCGGGAGCCGGCAATGAGCAGTTCTTC.

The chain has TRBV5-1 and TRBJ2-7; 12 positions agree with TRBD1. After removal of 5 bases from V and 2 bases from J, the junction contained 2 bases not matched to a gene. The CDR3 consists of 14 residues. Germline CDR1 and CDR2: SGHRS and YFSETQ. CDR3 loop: CASRGQGATYEQYF. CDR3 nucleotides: TGCGCCAGCAGGGGACAGGGGGCAACCTACGAGCAGTACTTC.

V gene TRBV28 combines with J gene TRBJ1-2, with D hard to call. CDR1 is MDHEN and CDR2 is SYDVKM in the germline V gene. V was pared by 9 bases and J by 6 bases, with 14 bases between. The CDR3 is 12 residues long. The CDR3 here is CASTGSMHGYTF. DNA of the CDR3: TGTGCCAGTACGGGCTCGATGCATGGCTACACCTTC.

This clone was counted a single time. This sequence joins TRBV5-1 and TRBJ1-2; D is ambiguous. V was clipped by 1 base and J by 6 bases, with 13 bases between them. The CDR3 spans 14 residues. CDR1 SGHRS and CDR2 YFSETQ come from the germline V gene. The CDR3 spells CASSLFGVGDGYTF. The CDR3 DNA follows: TGCGCCAGCAGCTTGTTTGGGGTCGGGGATGGCTACACCTTC. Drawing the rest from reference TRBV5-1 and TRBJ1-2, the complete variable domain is KAGVTQTPRYLIKTRGQQVTLSCSPISGHRSVSWYQQTPGQGLQFLFEYFSETQRNKGNFPGRFSGRQFSNSRSEMNVSTLELGDSALYLCASSLFGVGDGYTFGSGTRLTVV.